The sequence of this T cell receptor (beta chain) was determined in a study of T cell responses to AZD1222 COVID-19 vaccine. V shed 5 bases, J shed 4 bases, and the junction held 4 bases outside the gene matches. This CDR3 region has 13 residues. The germline V gene encodes CDR1 SNHLY and CDR2 FYNNEI. A few counts support this clone. Its antigen is currently unknown. Some clones are missing from TCRdb's copy, which holds only in-frame ones; the method was immunoSEQ multiplex PCR. The profile shows under 200,000 clones, roughly 85% of them singletons. Whole-study findings and limits: CD4 TCRs covered the whole spike, strongest at regions 160-218 and 743-854. At study baseline, merely five or six AZD1222 recipients were seropositive. There were mostly white British donors and more females than males, and clonal diversity was possibly underestimated.

This clonotype was obtained from an adult who received the AZD1222 COVID-19 vaccine. The J gene is TRBJ1-1, the V gene TRBV2; the match to TRBD1 covers 7 bases. The source was peripheral blood, collected 28 days after the second AZD1222 dose. The CDR3 nucleotides read TGTGCCAGCAGTAGGGACAGACTCACTGAAGCTTTCTTT. This gives the protein CASSRDRLTEAFF.